Described below is a single T cell receptor (beta chain) sequence and its context. These data are taken from a study of T cells after yellow fever vaccination. A universal primer site and UMIs were added as TCR cDNA was made by 5'RACE template switching. TCRdb analysed the 5' RACE reads with MiXCR anew, one entry per CDR3 protein. The sample has fewer than 400,000 distinct CDR3 sequences, over 5% seen once; the top ten hold approximately 16%. The material was PBMCs, obtained 5 days after the yellow fever booster vaccination. This receptor was taken from a man in his thirties or forties who received the YFV17D yellow fever vaccine.

CDR3 region: CASSYPGSTEAFF. In nucleotides, the CDR3 is TGTGCCAGCAGTTACCCAGGCAGCACTGAAGCTTTCTTT. The chain joins TRBV6-5 to TRBJ1-1; no firm D call. This CDR3 region has 13 residues. V dropped 2 bases and J dropped 4 bases, with 8 bases sitting between them. Looked up from germline, CDR1 is MNHEY and CDR2 is SVGAGI.